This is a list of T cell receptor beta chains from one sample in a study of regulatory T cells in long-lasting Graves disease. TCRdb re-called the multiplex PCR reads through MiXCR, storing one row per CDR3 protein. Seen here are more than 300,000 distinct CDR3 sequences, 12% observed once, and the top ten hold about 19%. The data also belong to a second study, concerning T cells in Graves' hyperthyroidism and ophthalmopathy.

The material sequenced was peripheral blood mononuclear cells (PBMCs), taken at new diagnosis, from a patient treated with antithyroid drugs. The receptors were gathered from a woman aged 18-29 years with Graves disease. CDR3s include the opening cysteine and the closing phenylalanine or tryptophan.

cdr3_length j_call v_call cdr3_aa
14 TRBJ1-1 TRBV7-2 CASSLRAWNTEAFF
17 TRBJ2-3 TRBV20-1 CSARGLAGVRFPDTQYF
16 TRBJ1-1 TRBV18 CASSPPSRHMNTEAFF
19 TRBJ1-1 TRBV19 CASSIGDKTNGIVNTEAFF
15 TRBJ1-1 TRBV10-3 CAISPLGQGNTEAFF
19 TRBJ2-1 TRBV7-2 CASSSPTGLAGDWYNEQFF
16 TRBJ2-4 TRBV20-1 CSALGLDFPSVDIQYF
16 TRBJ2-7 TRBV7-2 CASSFRTSGSRYEQYF
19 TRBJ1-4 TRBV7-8 CASSLAGNLKRGFYEKLFF
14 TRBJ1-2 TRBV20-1 CSARAWTGDYGYTF
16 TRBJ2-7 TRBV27 CASSLGSGRAMGEQYF
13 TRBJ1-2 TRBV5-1 CASSLDEFWGYTF